This TCR beta chain was sequenced in a study of blood T cell repertoires in COVID-19. At the level of the study: T cells, B-cell-depleted T cells, or PBMCs provided the cDNA or gDNA that served as material.

After removal of 6 bases from V and 5 bases from J, the junction contained 9 bases not matched to a gene. CDR3 length equals 16 residues. CDR1 SNHLY and CDR2 FYNNEI come from the germline V gene. Here immunoSEQ multiplex PCR was the method, and the copy in TCRdb shows in-frame clones only, minus some. Of 300,000 to 350,000 clones in the sample, 88% were seen once. The source of this sequence is a woman in her 70s with COVID-19, enrolled during active disease. Input material: peripheral blood. The gene calls are TRBV2 and TRBJ2-1; 11 nucleotides match TRBD2. This CDR3 is CASSSPLAGGHNEQFF. DNA of the CDR3: TGTGCCAGCAGCTCCCCCCTAGCGGGGGGTCACAATGAGCAGTTCTTC.